This T cell receptor (beta chain) was captured in a study of T cell responses to AZD1222 COVID-19 vaccine. Study-wide findings and caveats: Among the donors, most were white British and more were female, and clonal diversity was possibly underestimated. Of spike-specific TCRs, nearly half reportedly target regions left unmutated in variants.

Some second doses came at about 4 weeks and others at about 12 weeks; these were pooled. The repertoire was sequenced with immunoSEQ multiplex PCR; TCRdb's copy has only in-frame clones and lacks some. The data show 100,000 or so clones, around 84% seen once. There are a few counts of this clone. Its antigen is currently unknown. The origin of this receptor is an adult who received the AZD1222 COVID-19 vaccine. Sequenced material: peripheral blood, taken 28 days after the second AZD1222 dose.

The CDR3 bases are TGTGCCAGCAGTTTCCAGAGAAACACCATATATTTT. Translated: CASSFQRNTIYF. The chain joins TRBV28 to TRBJ1-3; D remains ambiguous. This CDR3 region has 12 residues. Trimming pared 3 bases from V and 5 bases from J, leaving 5 bases between. Germline V CDR1 and CDR2: MDHEN, SYDVKM.